This TCR beta chain was identified during a study of T cells in Graves' hyperthyroidism and ophthalmopathy. Study conclusions and caveats: Blood also contained most expanded thyroid clonotypes above 0.001. By a 13 V-J model, ophthalmopathy was set apart from stable hyperthyroidism.

Trimming stripped 3 bases from V and 5 bases from J, with 14 bases between. The germline CDR1 and CDR2 sequences are DFQATT and SNEGSKA (reference sequence). The CDR3 covers 14 residues. RNA transcripts were the template for amplifying TCR beta CDR3 regions. The HTBI primer set drove a first-round RT-PCR of the TCR CDR3. One entry per CDR3 protein, called by TCRdb with MiXCR from the multiplex PCR reads. The table records approximately 600,000 distinct CDR3 sequences, around 20% of them present only once. This clonotype was seen more than once but under ten times. Its cognate antigen is unknown. J is TRBJ2-4 and V is TRBV20-1; a possible D gene is TRBD2 (6 bases). Sequenced material: blood. The TCR originated in a man aged 25-45 years with Graves' ophthalmopathy. CDR3 region: CSASRGFAENIQYF. Written as DNA, the CDR3 is TGCAGTGCTAGTCGGGGGTTCGCGGAAAACATTCAGTACTTC.